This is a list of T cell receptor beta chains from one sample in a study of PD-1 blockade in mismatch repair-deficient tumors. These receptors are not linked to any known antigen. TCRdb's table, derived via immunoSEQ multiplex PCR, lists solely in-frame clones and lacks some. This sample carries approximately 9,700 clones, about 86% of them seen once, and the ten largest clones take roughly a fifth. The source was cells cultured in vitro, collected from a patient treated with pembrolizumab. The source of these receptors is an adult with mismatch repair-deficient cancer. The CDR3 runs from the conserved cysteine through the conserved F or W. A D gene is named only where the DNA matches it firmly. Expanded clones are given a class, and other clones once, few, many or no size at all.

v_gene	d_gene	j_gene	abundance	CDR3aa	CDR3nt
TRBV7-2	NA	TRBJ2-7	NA	CASSRFYYEQYF	TGTGCCAGCAGCCGGTTCTACTACGAGCAGTACTTC
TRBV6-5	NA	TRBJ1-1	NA	CASSFEGPRFTEAFF	TGTGCCAGCAGTTTTGAGGGGCCCCGTTTCACTGAAGCTTTCTTT
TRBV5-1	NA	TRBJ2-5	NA	CASSLGQRGETQYF	TGCGCCAGCAGCTTGGGACAGAGGGGGGAGACCCAGTACTTC
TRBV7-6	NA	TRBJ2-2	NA	CASSSLRGEDTGELFF	TGTGCCAGCAGCTCCCTCAGGGGGGAGGACACCGGGGAGCTGTTTTTT
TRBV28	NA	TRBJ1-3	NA	CASSLPRRGGGNTIYF	TGTGCCAGCAGTTTACCCCGCAGGGGCGGGGGAAACACCATATATTTT
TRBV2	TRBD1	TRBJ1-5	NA	CASVLQGASNQPQHF	TGTGCCAGCGTGCTACAGGGGGCCAGCAATCAGCCCCAGCATTTT
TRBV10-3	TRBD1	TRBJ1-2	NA	CAISVRQGDYGYTF	TGTGCCATCAGTGTCCGACAGGGGGACTATGGCTACACCTTC
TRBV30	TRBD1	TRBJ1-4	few	CAWGTGGTGEKLFF	TGTGCCTGGGGGACAGGGGGAACTGGTGAAAAACTGTTTTTT
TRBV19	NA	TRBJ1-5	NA	CASTPRGNQPQHF	TGTGCCAGTACGCCTCGGGGGAATCAGCCCCAGCATTTT
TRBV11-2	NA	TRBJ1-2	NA	CASSLVTASYNYGYTF	TGTGCCAGCAGCTTAGTTACGGCCTCCTATAACTATGGCTACACCTTC
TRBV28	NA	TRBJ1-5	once	CASSRPDGSNQPQHF	TGTGCCAGCAGCCGACCGGACGGTAGCAATCAGCCCCAGCATTTT
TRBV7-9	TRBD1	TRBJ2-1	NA	CASILQGSLPHEQFF	TGTGCCAGCATCCTACAGGGGTCCCTCCCCCATGAGCAGTTCTTC
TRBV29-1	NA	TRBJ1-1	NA	CSGRSGNTEAFF	TGCAGCGGCCGGTCGGGGAACACTGAAGCTTTCTTT
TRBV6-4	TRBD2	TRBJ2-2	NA	CASSRRTSGSSNTGELFF	TGTGCCAGCAGTCGGCGGACTAGCGGGAGTTCGAACACCGGGGAGCTGTTTTTT
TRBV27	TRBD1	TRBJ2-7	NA	CASRTRQGPHEQYF	TGTGCCAGCAGAACGAGACAGGGTCCCCACGAGCAGTACTTC
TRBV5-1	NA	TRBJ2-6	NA	CASSLARLSGANVLTF	TGCGCCAGCAGCTTGGCCCGTCTTTCTGGGGCCAACGTCCTGACTTTC
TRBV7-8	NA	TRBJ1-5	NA	CASRQDRYSNQPQHF	TGTGCCAGCAGACAGGACCGTTATAGCAATCAGCCCCAGCATTTT
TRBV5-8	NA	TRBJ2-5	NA	CASSLVPDRQETQYF	TGTGCCAGCAGCTTGGTGCCGGACAGACAAGAGACCCAGTACTTC
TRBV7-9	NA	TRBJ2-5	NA	CASSFLEEDQYF	TGTGCCAGCAGCTTTCTGGAGGAAGACCAGTACTTC
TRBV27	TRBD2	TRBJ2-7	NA	CASSKAKTPGGLAGETSYEQYF	TGTGCCAGCAGTAAAGCCAAAACCCCAGGCGGACTAGCGGGAGAAACCTCCTACGAGCAGTACTTC
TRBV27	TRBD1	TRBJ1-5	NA	CASSLSGTGSFSNQPQHF	TGTGCCAGCAGTTTATCGGGGACAGGGTCATTTAGCAATCAGCCCCAGCATTTT
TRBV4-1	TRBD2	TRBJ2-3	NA	CASSRGGLAGVSDTQYF	TGCGCCAGCAGCCGGGGAGGACTAGCGGGAGTTTCGGATACGCAGTATTTT
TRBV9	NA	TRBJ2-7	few	CASSVGGEEYEQYF	TGTGCCAGCAGCGTAGGGGGAGAGGAGTACGAGCAGTACTTC
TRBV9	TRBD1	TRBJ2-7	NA	CASSEGTGLYEQYF	TGTGCCAGCAGCGAGGGGACAGGGCTCTACGAGCAGTACTTC
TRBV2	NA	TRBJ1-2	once	CASSGDTDYGYTF	TGTGCCAGCAGTGGTGACACTGACTATGGCTACACCTTC
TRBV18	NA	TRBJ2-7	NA	CASSLGQGLPYEQYF	TGTGCCAGCTCACTCGGACAAGGATTACCCTACGAGCAGTACTTC
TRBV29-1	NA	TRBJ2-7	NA	CSLFPYLYYYEQYF	TGCAGCTTATTCCCCTACCTTTACTACTACGAGCAGTACTTC
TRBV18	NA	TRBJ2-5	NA	CASSPVGAGPGETQYF	TGTGCCAGCTCACCGGTCGGAGCGGGTCCTGGGGAGACCCAGTACTTC
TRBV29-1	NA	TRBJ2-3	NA	CSVPARAGREDTQYF	TGCAGCGTGCCCGCTCGTGCGGGACGGGAAGATACGCAGTATTTT
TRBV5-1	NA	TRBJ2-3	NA	CASSLMGVAFTDTQYF	TGCGCCAGCAGCCTAATGGGGGTCGCTTTTACAGATACGCAGTATTTT
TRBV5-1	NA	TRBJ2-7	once	CASSGQGFSYEQYF	TGCGCCAGCAGCGGGCAGGGTTTCTCCTACGAGCAGTACTTC
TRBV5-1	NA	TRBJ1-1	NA	CASSLEGRGTSEAFF	TGCGCCAGCAGCTTGGAGGGAAGAGGTACTTCTGAAGCTTTCTTT
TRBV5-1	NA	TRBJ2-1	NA	CASSSGTFYNEQFF	TGCGCCAGCAGCTCAGGGACTTTCTACAATGAGCAGTTCTTC
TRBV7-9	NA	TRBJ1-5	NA	CASSLDSNQPQHF	TGTGCCAGCAGCTTAGATAGCAATCAGCCCCAGCATTTT
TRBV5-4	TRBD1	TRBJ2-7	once	CASSVEGQGATYEQYF	TGTGCCAGCAGCGTCGAGGGACAGGGGGCAACCTACGAGCAGTACTTC
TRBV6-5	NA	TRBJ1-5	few	CASSYSKSQPQHF	TGTGCCAGCAGTTACTCGAAATCTCAGCCCCAGCATTTT
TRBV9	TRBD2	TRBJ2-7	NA	CASSGGLAGGSEQYF	TGTGCCAGCAGCGGAGGACTAGCGGGAGGTAGCGAGCAGTACTTC
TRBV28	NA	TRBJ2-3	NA	CASSGAGLQDTQYF	TGTGCCAGCAGTGGCGCCGGGCTGCAGGATACGCAGTATTTT
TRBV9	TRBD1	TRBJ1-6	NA	CASSRRDSSYNSPLHF	TGTGCCAGCAGCCGACGGGACAGCTCCTATAATTCACCCCTCCACTTT
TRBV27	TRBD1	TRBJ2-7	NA	CASSLGQGLDFSYEQYF	TGTGCCAGCAGTTTAGGACAGGGGCTCGACTTCTCCTACGAGCAGTACTTC
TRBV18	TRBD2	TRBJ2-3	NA	CASSFTSGMSSDTQYF	TGTGCCAGCTCGTTTACTAGCGGGATGAGTTCGGATACGCAGTATTTT
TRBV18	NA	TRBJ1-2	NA	CASSPEGPYGYTF	TGTGCCAGCTCACCAGAAGGGCCTTATGGCTACACCTTC
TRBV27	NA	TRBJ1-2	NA	CASSLSPGGMDYGYTF	TGTGCCAGCAGTTTATCCCCGGGGGGGATGGACTATGGCTACACCTTC
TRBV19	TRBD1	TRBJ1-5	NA	CASSSQTGASNQPQHF	TGTGCCAGTAGTTCCCAAACAGGGGCCAGCAATCAGCCCCAGCATTTT
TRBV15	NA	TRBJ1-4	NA	CATSRGPAATNEKLFF	TGTGCCACCAGCAGAGGGCCAGCCGCAACTAATGAAAAACTGTTTTTT
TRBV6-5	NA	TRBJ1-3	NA	CASSYSQGAGNTIYF	TGTGCCAGCAGTTACTCCCAAGGGGCTGGAAACACCATATATTTT
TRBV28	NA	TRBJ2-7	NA	CASSFSRSRYF	TGTGCCAGCAGTTTTAGTAGAAGTCGGTACTTC
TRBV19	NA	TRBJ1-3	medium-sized	CASSTGGSGNTIYF	TGTGCCAGTTCTACGGGCGGCTCTGGAAACACCATATATTTT
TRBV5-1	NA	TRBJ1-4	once	CASSFQGANEKLFF	TGCGCCAGCAGCTTTCAGGGAGCTAATGAAAAACTGTTTTTT
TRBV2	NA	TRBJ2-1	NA	CASSAQSSYNEQFF	TGTGCCAGCAGTGCCCAGAGCTCCTACAATGAGCAGTTCTTC
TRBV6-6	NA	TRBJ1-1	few	CASSYDSRTEAFF	TGTGCCAGCAGTTACGACAGTCGGACTGAAGCTTTCTTT
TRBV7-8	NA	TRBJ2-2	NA	CASSLWWRSGGPNTGELFF	TGTGCCAGCAGCTTATGGTGGAGGTCCGGGGGACCGAACACCGGGGAGCTGTTTTTT
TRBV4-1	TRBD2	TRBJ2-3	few	CASSRALAGATDTQYF	TGCGCCAGCAGCCGGGCGCTAGCGGGAGCGACAGATACGCAGTATTTT